A selection of T cell receptor beta chains follows, all from one sample in a study of shared clonotypes between healthy human individuals. Sequenced by immunoSEQ multiplex PCR; TCRdb stores in-frame clones only, minus some. The sample lists a few million clones, around 90% occurring once. The sample was naive CD4+ T cells sorted from blood. The receptors derive from a young man in good health. Each CDR3 is given with its conserved first and last residue. Each record gives: V gene, J gene, CDR3 protein.

v_call: TRBV9; j_call: TRBJ1-1; cdr3_aa: CASSVVADTSEAFF
v_call: TRBV2; j_call: TRBJ2-5; cdr3_aa: CASTAGGQETQYF
v_call: TRBV6-6; j_call: TRBJ1-2; cdr3_aa: CASSPRFRGYTF
v_call: TRBV7-2; j_call: TRBJ2-7; cdr3_aa: CASSPLDEQYF
v_call: TRBV4-1; j_call: TRBJ2-4; cdr3_aa: CASSTDGGRNIQYF
v_call: TRBV5-1; j_call: TRBJ2-5; cdr3_aa: CASSLAGGDRTQYF
v_call: TRBV4-1; j_call: TRBJ1-2; cdr3_aa: CASSQVVSPFLANYGYTF
v_call: TRBV28; j_call: TRBJ1-5; cdr3_aa: CASITDFNQPQHF
v_call: TRBV6-5; j_call: TRBJ1-1; cdr3_aa: CASSQTSGAGNEAFF
v_call: TRBV11-2; j_call: TRBJ2-1; cdr3_aa: CASISPGLGYNEQFF
v_call: TRBV5-1; j_call: TRBJ2-1; cdr3_aa: CASSLETGSNEQFF
v_call: TRBV7-7; j_call: TRBJ2-3; cdr3_aa: CASSVTDTQYF
v_call: TRBV5-1; j_call: TRBJ2-3; cdr3_aa: CASSSGLAGSTDTQYF
v_call: TRBV18; j_call: TRBJ1-1; cdr3_aa: CASSPPSTMNTEAFF
v_call: TRBV5-1; j_call: TRBJ2-3; cdr3_aa: CASRSSAADTQYF
v_call: TRBV18; j_call: TRBJ1-2; cdr3_aa: CASSPENYGYTF
v_call: TRBV5-1; j_call: TRBJ1-2; cdr3_aa: CASSWGLNYGYTF
v_call: TRBV28; j_call: TRBJ2-5; cdr3_aa: CASRSRASETQYF
v_call: TRBV7-2; j_call: TRBJ1-3; cdr3_aa: CASSQNGEGLGGNTIYF
v_call: TRBV30; j_call: TRBJ1-2; cdr3_aa: CAWIEESYGYTF
v_call: TRBV25-1; j_call: TRBJ2-1; cdr3_aa: CASSEGGGSYNEQFF
v_call: TRBV7-2; j_call: TRBJ1-1; cdr3_aa: CASSLGNRVWKNTEAFF
v_call: TRBV15; j_call: TRBJ2-1; cdr3_aa: CATSRPGTLAGNEQFF
v_call: TRBV5-5; j_call: TRBJ2-3; cdr3_aa: CASSPLGPYTDTQYF
v_call: TRBV5-1; j_call: TRBJ2-5; cdr3_aa: CASSSRWLAGAPEETQYF
v_call: TRBV2; j_call: TRBJ1-6; cdr3_aa: CASSPGTGGSPLHF
v_call: TRBV28; j_call: TRBJ2-7; cdr3_aa: CASTFSGASSYEQYF
v_call: TRBV19; j_call: TRBJ1-1; cdr3_aa: CASSISSRMNTEAFF
v_call: TRBV5-8; j_call: TRBJ2-1; cdr3_aa: CASSLVRYNEQFF
v_call: TRBV11-3; j_call: TRBJ2-5; cdr3_aa: CASSLGDRGETQYF
v_call: TRBV5-1; j_call: TRBJ2-3; cdr3_aa: CASSRDGGTADTQYF
v_call: TRBV5-4; j_call: TRBJ2-1; cdr3_aa: CASSSSGKSYNEQFF
v_call: TRBV10-3; j_call: TRBJ1-5; cdr3_aa: CAISEGQGVGQPQHF
v_call: TRBV2; j_call: TRBJ2-7; cdr3_aa: CASSRRGSGIYEQYF
v_call: TRBV4-3; j_call: TRBJ1-6; cdr3_aa: CASSQDLGGRSPLHF
v_call: TRBV10-2; j_call: TRBJ2-7; cdr3_aa: CASSDLRVAVYEQYF
v_call: TRBV18; j_call: TRBJ2-7; cdr3_aa: CASSPDSREQYF
v_call: TRBV11-1; j_call: TRBJ2-5; cdr3_aa: CASSPNQEKETQYF
v_call: TRBV6-5; j_call: TRBJ1-1; cdr3_aa: CASSYSVNPPVGEAFF
v_call: TRBV7-8; j_call: TRBJ2-6; cdr3_aa: CASSYSEPGANVLTF
v_call: TRBV6-5; j_call: TRBJ1-3; cdr3_aa: CASSIPGQTNTIYF
v_call: TRBV28; j_call: TRBJ1-5; cdr3_aa: CASSLPSGTGGNQPQHF
v_call: TRBV9; j_call: TRBJ1-1; cdr3_aa: CASSPTGGGVNTEAFF
v_call: TRBV5-1; j_call: TRBJ2-1; cdr3_aa: CASSPPQGAMGEQFF
v_call: TRBV6-1; j_call: TRBJ1-1; cdr3_aa: CASTSTGLNTEAFF
v_call: TRBV10-3; j_call: TRBJ2-1; cdr3_aa: CAISLDREDEQFF
v_call: TRBV10-3; j_call: TRBJ2-3; cdr3_aa: CAMGQGATDTQYF
v_call: TRBV6-5; j_call: TRBJ2-3; cdr3_aa: CASRPSGALTDTQYF
v_call: TRBV4-2; j_call: TRBJ2-1; cdr3_aa: CASSRRLAGGPDLANEQFF
v_call: TRBV10-3; j_call: TRBJ2-1; cdr3_aa: CAISERRYEQFF
v_call: TRBV19; j_call: TRBJ2-3; cdr3_aa: CASSDGGTDTQYF
v_call: TRBV7-2; j_call: TRBJ2-5; cdr3_aa: CASSFRRGGTETQYF
v_call: TRBV2; j_call: TRBJ2-4; cdr3_aa: CASAPGLAKNIQYF